Reported below is one T cell receptor (beta chain). Its target is unknown. The sample comes from a study of OX40 agonist ivuxolimab in advanced cancers. The study's findings and limits: Dosing at 0.1 to 3.0 mg/kg was accompanied by clonal expansion of CD4+ and CD8+ blood T cells by week 6.

The table came from immunoSEQ multiplex PCR; TCRdb's copy has only in-frame clones and leaves some out. Among tens of thousands of clones listed, about nine tenths were seen once. Trimming took 4 bases from V and 5 from J, leaving 13 bases between them. The germline gives CDR1 SGHRS, CDR2 YFSETQ. The CDR3 sequence is 14 residues long. Sample: CD4+ or CD8+ T cells sorted from blood, taken in a trial of the OX40 agonist ivuxolimab. The V call is TRBV5-1, the J call TRBJ1-5; perhaps TRBD1 as D (5 bases). This TCR was recovered from an adult with an advanced solid tumor such as melanoma, head and neck, liver or kidney cancer. CDR3 sequence (DNA): TGCGCCAGCAGCGTGGAGGGACGGTATCAGCCCCAGCATTTT. This encodes CASSVEGRYQPQHF.